Listed here are 20 T cell receptor beta chains from one sample, sequenced in a study of control samples from healthy donors and cancer patients. Here immunoSEQ multiplex PCR was the method, and the copy in TCRdb shows in-frame clones only, minus some. This table holds fewer than 30,000 clones, about 82% found once. The sequenced sample consisted of PBMCs. The receptors stem from a woman aged 55-69 years with head and neck cancer.

The chain employs TRBV6-4 and TRBJ2-6; unclear D gene. V lost 8 bases and J 0 bases, leaving 11 bases between the germline ends. Germline lookup yields CDR1 MRHNA and CDR2 SNTAGT. This CDR3 has 15 amino acids. In nucleotides, the CDR3 is TGTGCCAGCGGTGTAGACATCTCTGGGGCCAACGTCCTGACTTTC. Translation gives CASGVDISGANVLTF.

The chain recombines TRBV7-9 with TRBJ2-7; D uncertain. V lost 2 bases, J lost 5 bases, and 10 bases lay in between. Germline CDR1 reads SEHNR; CDR2 reads FQNEAQ (reference sequence). The length of the CDR3 is 13 residues. The CDR3: CASSLKWSDEQYF. The CDR3 DNA is TGTGCCAGCAGCTTAAAGTGGTCAGACGAGCAGTACTTC.

This chain joins TRBV20-1 and TRBJ2-3; D call uncertain. The ends were cut back, 3 bases at V and 4 bases at J, with 14 bases in the middle. This CDR3 is built from 14 residues. Germline V gene lookup returns CDR1 DFQATT and CDR2 SNEGSKA (reference sequence). CDR3 DNA: TGCAGTGCTAGTGGGCAAGATAATCCAGATACGCAGTATTTT. This translates into CSASGQDNPDTQYF.

The genes are TRBV12-3 or TRBV12-4 and TRBJ2-1; 9 bases fit TRBD2. This CDR3 region has 13 residues. V shed 2 bases and J 9 bases; nucleotides not matched to a gene: 2. The CDR3 reads CASSLPSGIEQFF. In DNA form, the CDR3 reads TGTGCCAGCAGTTTACCTAGCGGGATTGAGCAGTTCTTC.

This clone was seen a handful of times. This chain connects TRBV6-1 to TRBJ1-1; D perhaps matches TRBD1 (5 bases). V was trimmed by 2 bases and J by 0 bases, leaving 16 bases between them. This CDR3 contains 17 residues. Germline CDR1 and CDR2: MNHNS and SASEGT. As DNA, the CDR3 is TGTGCCAGCAGTGAACCCCAGGTTCGGGGGATGAACACTGAAGCTTTCTTT. It codes for CASSEPQVRGMNTEAFF.

V is TRBV6-2 or TRBV6-3 and J is TRBJ2-4; a weak D match, TRBD1 (6 bases). The germline CDR1 and CDR2 sequences are MNHEY and SVGEGT. The CDR3 is 16 residues long. The V and J ends lost 3 bases and 0 bases respectively, with 12 bases between them. The DNA of the CDR3 is TGTGCCAGCAGTTATTCGGGACACCAAGCCAAAAACATTCAGTACTTC. The encoded protein is CASSYSGHQAKNIQYF.

The chain uses TRBV5-1 and TRBJ2-7; 11 nucleotides agree with TRBD2. Germline V gene data show CDR1 as SGHRS and CDR2 as YFSETQ. The CDR3 totals 16 residues. With V trimmed by 3 bases and J by 2 bases, 7 bases remained unmatched. CDR3 residues: CASSSLTSGTTYEQYF. DNA of the CDR3: TGCGCCAGCAGCTCCCTGACTAGCGGGACCACCTACGAGCAGTACTTC.

The gene calls are TRBV2 and TRBJ2-7, with 11 nucleotides matching TRBD2. The germline CDR1 and CDR2 sequences are SNHLY and FYNNEI. V dropped 6 bases and J dropped 3; count of bases not matched to a gene: 10. This CDR3 has 16 amino acids. CDR3 nucleotide sequence: TGTGCCAGCAGCCACGGGGCTAGCGGGAGGAACTACGAGCAGTACTTC. Amino acids: CASSHGASGRNYEQYF.

The chain links TRBV7-8 to TRBJ2-7; 16 bases fit TRBD2. V shed 3 bases, J shed 6 bases, and the junction held 11 bases outside the gene matches. The CDR3 runs to 18 residues. From germline, CDR1 is SGHVS and CDR2 FQNEAQ. The CDR3 protein is CASSFGTSGREAMSEQYF. The DNA for the CDR3 is TGTGCCAGCAGCTTCGGGACTAGCGGGAGGGAGGCCATGTCCGAGCAGTACTTC.

This sequence joins TRBV29-1 and TRBJ1-4; the D is unclear. CDR1 is SQVTM and CDR2 is ANQGSEA in the germline V gene. V lost 6 bases and J lost 4, with 12 bases in between. This CDR3 region has 13 residues. DNA for the CDR3: TGCAGCGTCTCCCAGGTAGTTAATGAAAAACTGTTTTTT. This sequence encodes CSVSQVVNEKLFF.

V is TRBV7-3 and J is TRBJ2-5; possibly TRBD1 or TRBD2 for D (5 bases each). Germline lookup yields CDR1 SGHTA and CDR2 FQGTGA. V lost 5 bases to trimming and J lost 1 base, with 14 bases between them. This CDR3 has 15 residues. CDR3 coding DNA: TGTGCCAGCAGCCCCTCAGGGCTAGCCCAAGAGACCCAGTACTTC. The encoded protein is CASSPSGLAQETQYF. Based on the CDR3 plus reference TRBV7-3 and TRBJ2-5, the full variable domain is GAGVSQTPSNKVTEKGKYVELRCDPISGHTALYWYRQSLGQGPEFLIYFQGTGAADDSGLPNDRFFAVRPEGSVSTLKIQRTERGDSAVYLCASSPSGLAQETQYFGPGTRLLVL.

The V and J genes are TRBV11-1 and TRBJ2-1; weak D call: TRBD2 (5 bases). CDR1 and CDR2 from the germline V gene are SGHAT and FQDESV (reference sequence). V was trimmed by 8 bases and J by 6 bases, leaving 14 bases between them. This CDR3 is 13 amino acids long. The CDR3 DNA follows: TGTGCCAGCTCGCGGCTCGCGGGCAATGAGCAGTTCTTC. Protein product: CASSRLAGNEQFF.

This chain connects TRBV19 to TRBJ2-1, with a weak D call TRBD1 (5 bases). CDR1 LNHDA and CDR2 SQIVND come from the germline V gene (reference sequence). Deletions cut 5 bases from V and 4 bases from J, with 12 bases between. This CDR3 is 14 amino acids long. The CDR3 sequence: CASSSPRQYNEQFF. CDR3 DNA sequence: TGTGCCAGTAGTTCCCCTAGACAGTACAATGAGCAGTTCTTC.

The chain uses TRBV6-2 or TRBV6-3 and TRBJ2-6; D is unresolved. Germline CDR1 MNHEY, CDR2 SVGEGT. The CDR3 contains 15 residues. With 0 bases removed from V and 3 bases from J, the gap between germline ends came to 6 bases. CDR3 amino acids: CASSYSGDGANVLTF. CDR3 sequence (DNA): TGTGCCAGCAGTTACTCAGGAGATGGGGCCAACGTCCTGACTTTC.

This clone was counted a few times. The chain has TRBV5-1 and TRBJ2-1; no clear D gene. CDR3 length: 13 residues. CDR1 and CDR2 from the germline V gene are SGHRS and YFSETQ. The V gene lost 4 bases and the J gene lost 9 bases, with 14 bases spanning the gap. The chain's CDR3 is CASSPLIDLEQFF. The CDR3 coding sequence is TGCGCCAGCAGCCCCTTAATCGATCTTGAGCAGTTCTTC.

The chain has TRBV6-2 or TRBV6-3 and TRBJ2-2; 13 bases line up with TRBD2. V lost 6 bases, J lost 8 bases, and 9 bases stayed unmatched. Germline CDR1 MNHEY, CDR2 SVGEGT. CDR3 length equals 16 residues. In nucleotides, the CDR3 is TGTGCCAGCAGCCCTGGGACTAGCGGGGTTGTAGGGGAGCTGTTTTTT. The encoded protein is CASSPGTSGVVGELFF.

The gene calls are TRBV2 and TRBJ2-5, with D perhaps TRBD2 (5 bases). This CDR3 contains 16 residues. The V end was cut by 3 bases, the J end by 2 bases, with 16 bases between. Germline V gene sequence: CDR1 SNHLY, CDR2 FYNNEI. For the CDR3, the DNA is TGTGCCAGCAGTGATCCTAGCAGGAGGTTTCAAGAGACCCAGTACTTC. Amino acids: CASSDPSRRFQETQYF.

The chain uses TRBV5-1 and TRBJ2-3; 8 bases match TRBD2. CDR1 and CDR2 from the germline V gene are SGHRS and YFSETQ. The CDR3 extends over 14 amino acids. V gave up 5 bases and J gave up 4 bases; unmatched junction bases: 6. CDR3 nucleotide sequence: TGCGCCAGCAGTGGCGGGGGGTCCTCAGATACGCAGTATTTT. Translating it yields CASSGGGSSDTQYF.

Here the CDR3 DNA reads TGTGCCAGCAGCTCCAGGGTGGGTGAAGCTTTCTTT. This encodes CASSSRVGEAFF. This chain uses TRBV5-5 with TRBJ1-1; maybe TRBD1 (5 bases). Germline V lookup: CDR1 SGHKS, CDR2 YYEKEE (reference sequence). This CDR3 comprises 12 residues. Trimming cost V 3 bases and J 7 bases, with 10 bases left between them.

The rearrangement joins TRBV6-6 to TRBJ1-2; TRBD1 agrees at 8 bases. CDR3 length equals 14 residues. Germline assignment: CDR1 MNHNY and CDR2 SVGAGI (reference sequence). The J segment lost 3 bases and the V segment lost 2 bases, leaving 2 bases of the junction unmatched. CDR3 sequence: CASSYAGGYYGYTF. The CDR3 nucleotides read TGTGCCAGCAGTTACGCAGGGGGCTACTATGGCTACACCTTC.